The rows below give T cell receptor beta chains drawn from one sample of a study of blood T cell repertoires in COVID-19. Repertoires were generated with immunoSEQ multiplex PCR, while TCRdb's copy carries only in-frame clones and drops some. This table holds 150,000 to 200,000 clones, approximately 87% found once. The sequenced material came from peripheral blood. These receptor sequences come from a man aged 18-30 years with active or convalescent COVID-19. The CDR3 runs from the conserved cysteine through the conserved F or W. Each record gives: V gene, clone size, D gene, J gene, CDR3 DNA, CDR3 protein. A D gene is named only where the DNA matches it firmly. Only part of the rows carry a size: once, few, many, or a class if the clone is expanded.

V gene: TRBV12-3/TRBV12-4; clone size: -; D gene: -; J gene: TRBJ2-7; CDR3 DNA: TGTGCCAGCAGTTTTCTGGGCTTAAACGAGCAGTACTTC; CDR3 protein: CASSFLGLNEQYF
V gene: TRBV27; clone size: -; D gene: TRBD1; J gene: TRBJ1-4; CDR3 DNA: TGTGCCAGCAGTTCGAAATTGACAGGGGGGAATGAAAAACTGTTTTTT; CDR3 protein: CASSSKLTGGNEKLFF
V gene: TRBV10-1; clone size: -; D gene: -; J gene: TRBJ2-1; CDR3 DNA: TGCGCCAGCAGTGAGCCCCGTAGCTCCTACAATGAGCAGTTCTTC; CDR3 protein: CASSEPRSSYNEQFF
V gene: TRBV5-4; clone size: -; D gene: TRBD2; J gene: TRBJ2-3; CDR3 DNA: TGTGCCAGCAGCTCCGGACTAGCCGGAACTGTCGCAGATACGCAGTATTTT; CDR3 protein: CASSSGLAGTVADTQYF
V gene: TRBV30; clone size: -; D gene: -; J gene: TRBJ1-2; CDR3 DNA: TGTGCCTGGAGTGTAATCGACAGCTGGAACTATGGCTACACCTTC; CDR3 protein: CAWSVIDSWNYGYTF
V gene: TRBV19; clone size: -; D gene: -; J gene: TRBJ1-4; CDR3 DNA: TGTGCCAGTAGTGACTACATTGGCGAAAAACTGTTTTTT; CDR3 protein: CASSDYIGEKLFF
V gene: TRBV24-1; clone size: -; D gene: TRBD1; J gene: TRBJ2-2; CDR3 DNA: TGTGCCACCAGTTCCACCGGGACAGGGAACACCGGGGAGCTGTTTTTT; CDR3 protein: CATSSTGTGNTGELFF
V gene: TRBV24-1; clone size: -; D gene: -; J gene: TRBJ1-2; CDR3 DNA: TGTGCCACCAGTGATTTGGACAGGAGCTACACCTTC; CDR3 protein: CATSDLDRSYTF
V gene: TRBV7-3; clone size: -; D gene: -; J gene: TRBJ2-7; CDR3 DNA: TGTGCCAGCAGCCCAACCCCAAGCGAGTCCTACGAGCAGTACTTC; CDR3 protein: CASSPTPSESYEQYF
V gene: TRBV3-1/TRBV3-2; clone size: -; D gene: -; J gene: TRBJ2-7; CDR3 DNA: TGTGCCAGCAGCCAAGATTCGTATGGGAGAGACTACGAGCAGTACTTC; CDR3 protein: CASSQDSYGRDYEQYF
V gene: TRBV29-1; clone size: -; D gene: TRBD1; J gene: TRBJ1-4; CDR3 DNA: TGCAGCGTTTCGACAGGGGGGGCTGAAAAACTGTTTTTT; CDR3 protein: CSVSTGGAEKLFF
V gene: TRBV11-3; clone size: -; D gene: -; J gene: TRBJ2-5; CDR3 DNA: TGTGCCAGCAGCTCAGGGCTATGGGAGACCCAGTACTTC; CDR3 protein: CASSSGLWETQYF
V gene: TRBV18; clone size: few; D gene: TRBD1; J gene: TRBJ1-1; CDR3 DNA: TGTGCCAGCTCACCACAAGGACAGGCCAACACTGAAGCTTTCTTT; CDR3 protein: CASSPQGQANTEAFF
V gene: TRBV11-2; clone size: -; D gene: TRBD1; J gene: TRBJ1-3; CDR3 DNA: TGTGCCAGCAGCTTTGGGGGCACAGGGGGGGGAAACACCATATATTTT; CDR3 protein: CASSFGGTGGGNTIYF
V gene: TRBV7-2; clone size: -; D gene: TRBD1; J gene: TRBJ1-5; CDR3 DNA: TGTGCCAGCAGCTTAGGGGAACAGGGGTCCCAGCATTTT; CDR3 protein: CASSLGEQGSQHF
V gene: TRBV19; clone size: -; D gene: -; J gene: TRBJ1-2; CDR3 DNA: TGTGCCAGTAGTCTAACGGGGGAAGGGCTCTCTGGCTACACCTTC; CDR3 protein: CASSLTGEGLSGYTF
V gene: TRBV3-1/TRBV3-2; clone size: -; D gene: -; J gene: TRBJ2-1; CDR3 DNA: TGTGCCAGCAGCCAAGAAAGTAGGGGGAGCTCCTACAATGAGCAGTTCTTC; CDR3 protein: CASSQESRGSSYNEQFF
V gene: TRBV19; clone size: -; D gene: -; J gene: TRBJ2-7; CDR3 DNA: TGTGCCAGTAGTATTGACTCGCAAAGCTCCTACGAGCAGTACTTC; CDR3 protein: CASSIDSQSSYEQYF
V gene: TRBV18; clone size: -; D gene: TRBD1; J gene: TRBJ2-7; CDR3 DNA: TGTGCCAGCTCACGACAGGGGGGCTACGAGCAGTACTTC; CDR3 protein: CASSRQGGYEQYF
V gene: TRBV6-2/TRBV6-3; clone size: -; D gene: TRBD1; J gene: TRBJ2-3; CDR3 DNA: TGTGCCAGCAGCCTCGACAGGGCAGATACGCAGTATTTT; CDR3 protein: CASSLDRADTQYF
V gene: TRBV30; clone size: -; D gene: TRBD2; J gene: TRBJ2-7; CDR3 DNA: TGTGCCTGGACCACGGGACTAGCGGGCGGACGGAGGGACTTC; CDR3 protein: CAWTTGLAGGRRDF
V gene: TRBV7-9; clone size: -; D gene: TRBD1; J gene: TRBJ2-1; CDR3 DNA: TGTGCCAGCAGCCCCTTCCGGGACAGGGAGATTGGGGATGAGCAGTTCTTC; CDR3 protein: CASSPFRDREIGDEQFF
V gene: TRBV14; clone size: once; D gene: -; J gene: TRBJ2-1; CDR3 DNA: TGTGCCAGCAGCCAAGGAGGGCGCAGCTCCTACAATGAGCAGTTCTTC; CDR3 protein: CASSQGGRSSYNEQFF
V gene: TRBV2; clone size: -; D gene: -; J gene: TRBJ1-5; CDR3 DNA: TGTGCCAGCAGTGAGGGAGGCGGTCAGCCCCAGCATTTT; CDR3 protein: CASSEGGGQPQHF
V gene: TRBV29-1; clone size: -; D gene: TRBD1; J gene: TRBJ1-2; CDR3 DNA: TGCACCGCAAGGACAGGGGGAAACTATGGCTACACCTTC; CDR3 protein: CTARTGGNYGYTF
V gene: TRBV28; clone size: -; D gene: TRBD1; J gene: TRBJ2-7; CDR3 DNA: TGTGCCAGCAGTTTCCCCCCGGGACAGGGGTTATACTACGAGCAGTACTTC; CDR3 protein: CASSFPPGQGLYYEQYF
V gene: TRBV28; clone size: -; D gene: -; J gene: TRBJ1-1; CDR3 DNA: TGTGCCAGCAGGCCCGGACAAATGAACACTGAAGCTTTCTTT; CDR3 protein: CASRPGQMNTEAFF
V gene: TRBV28; clone size: -; D gene: -; J gene: TRBJ1-1; CDR3 DNA: TGTGCCAGCAGTCCGCTTTTAGAGGACACTGAAGCTTTCTTT; CDR3 protein: CASSPLLEDTEAFF
V gene: TRBV6-1; clone size: -; D gene: TRBD2; J gene: TRBJ2-5; CDR3 DNA: TGTGCCACATTGGCGGGAGGAAGGCAAGAGACCCAGTACTTC; CDR3 protein: CATLAGGRQETQYF
V gene: TRBV28; clone size: once; D gene: -; J gene: TRBJ2-2; CDR3 DNA: TGTGCCAGCAGTTTACCTAATACGTTGGGAGGACGTGAAAACACCGGGGAGCTGTTTTTT; CDR3 protein: CASSLPNTLGGRENTGELFF
V gene: TRBV28; clone size: -; D gene: -; J gene: TRBJ1-1; CDR3 DNA: TGTGCCAGCGGAGAAGGGGGGGTTCGAACTGAAGCTTTCTTT; CDR3 protein: CASGEGGVRTEAFF
V gene: TRBV24-1; clone size: -; D gene: -; J gene: TRBJ1-1; CDR3 DNA: TGTGCCACCAGTGACAGGGGCAGGACTGAAGCTTTCTTT; CDR3 protein: CATSDRGRTEAFF
V gene: TRBV19; clone size: -; D gene: -; J gene: TRBJ2-1; CDR3 DNA: TGTGCCAGTAGTGCCCGACTGATCTCCTACAATGAGCAGTTCTTC; CDR3 protein: CASSARLISYNEQFF
V gene: TRBV6-6; clone size: -; D gene: TRBD1; J gene: TRBJ2-7; CDR3 DNA: TGTGCCAGTGGACAGGGGTTCGACGAGCAGTACTTC; CDR3 protein: CASGQGFDEQYF
V gene: TRBV13; clone size: -; D gene: TRBD2; J gene: TRBJ2-6; CDR3 DNA: TGTGCCAGCAGCTTTGAGCGGGAGTGGTCCTCTGGGGCCAACGTCCTGACTTTC; CDR3 protein: CASSFEREWSSGANVLTF
V gene: TRBV28; clone size: -; D gene: -; J gene: TRBJ1-1; CDR3 DNA: TGTGCCAGCAGTTTTGCGGCCTACACTGAAGCTTTCTTT; CDR3 protein: CASSFAAYTEAFF
V gene: TRBV27; clone size: -; D gene: -; J gene: TRBJ1-1; CDR3 DNA: TGTGCCAGCAGACCCGAGGGCAGGTATTCTGAAGCTTTCTTT; CDR3 protein: CASRPEGRYSEAFF
V gene: TRBV7-9; clone size: -; D gene: -; J gene: TRBJ2-1; CDR3 DNA: TGTGCCAGCAGCTTAAGCGGCTCCTACAATGAGCAGTTCTTC; CDR3 protein: CASSLSGSYNEQFF
V gene: TRBV7-3; clone size: few; D gene: -; J gene: TRBJ2-5; CDR3 DNA: TGTGCCAGCAGCTTAGGGACTCGGGAGACCCAGTACTTC; CDR3 protein: CASSLGTRETQYF
V gene: TRBV5-4; clone size: -; D gene: -; J gene: TRBJ2-1; CDR3 DNA: TGTGCCAGCAGCTTGTATGGTAGATCTTACAATGAGCAGTTCTTC; CDR3 protein: CASSLYGRSYNEQFF
V gene: TRBV3-1/TRBV3-2; clone size: -; D gene: -; J gene: TRBJ2-7; CDR3 DNA: TGTGCCAGCACCCAGGGGCCGGAGCAGTACTTC; CDR3 protein: CASTQGPEQYF
V gene: TRBV27; clone size: once; D gene: TRBD1; J gene: TRBJ1-1; CDR3 DNA: TGTGCCAGCAGTTTAAGGGACAGGGGGGCTATCACTGAAGCTTTCTTT; CDR3 protein: CASSLRDRGAITEAFF
V gene: TRBV29-1; clone size: -; D gene: TRBD1; J gene: TRBJ1-1; CDR3 DNA: TGCAGCGTTGTTAGGGGGCGCCTGACTGAAGCTTTCTTT; CDR3 protein: CSVVRGRLTEAFF
V gene: TRBV6-5; clone size: -; D gene: -; J gene: TRBJ1-3; CDR3 DNA: TGTGCCTCCCAGGACGGGAACTCTGGAAACACCATATATTTT; CDR3 protein: CASQDGNSGNTIYF
V gene: TRBV5-6; clone size: few; D gene: TRBD2; J gene: TRBJ2-3; CDR3 DNA: TGTGCCAGCAGCTTGGCGATAGTAGCGGGGACCACAGATACGCAGTATTTT; CDR3 protein: CASSLAIVAGTTDTQYF
V gene: TRBV7-2; clone size: -; D gene: TRBD1; J gene: TRBJ2-2; CDR3 DNA: TGTGCCAGCAGGATGGACAGGATGAACACCGGGGAGCTGTTTTTT; CDR3 protein: CASRMDRMNTGELFF
V gene: TRBV24-1; clone size: -; D gene: TRBD1; J gene: TRBJ1-2; CDR3 DNA: TGTGCCACCAGTGCCGGGACAGGGAGCTCTTATGGCTACACCTTC; CDR3 protein: CATSAGTGSSYGYTF
V gene: TRBV6-5; clone size: -; D gene: -; J gene: TRBJ1-4; CDR3 DNA: TGTGCCAGCAGTTGGAACAGGGAGGGTGAAAAACTGTTTTTT; CDR3 protein: CASSWNREGEKLFF
V gene: TRBV2; clone size: -; D gene: -; J gene: TRBJ1-5; CDR3 DNA: TGTGCCAGCGCTGGACAGAGCAATCAGCCCCAGCATTTT; CDR3 protein: CASAGQSNQPQHF
V gene: TRBV18; clone size: -; D gene: -; J gene: TRBJ1-4; CDR3 DNA: TGTGCCAGCAACGAGGGATTAGGGGAAAAACTGTTTTTT; CDR3 protein: CASNEGLGEKLFF
V gene: TRBV15; clone size: once; D gene: TRBD2; J gene: TRBJ2-5; CDR3 DNA: TGTGCCACCAGCAGAGGACTAGCGGGGGGGCGAGAGACCCAGTACTTC; CDR3 protein: CATSRGLAGGRETQYF
V gene: TRBV28; clone size: -; D gene: TRBD1; J gene: TRBJ1-1; CDR3 DNA: TGTGCCAGCGTTATCTCCGGGACAGGAGAGACTGAAGCTTTCTTT; CDR3 protein: CASVISGTGETEAFF
V gene: TRBV6-5; clone size: -; D gene: -; J gene: TRBJ1-2; CDR3 DNA: TGTGCCAGCAGATCAACACATTATGGCTACACCTTC; CDR3 protein: CASRSTHYGYTF